This entry lists 30 T cell receptor beta chains sequenced from one sample in a study of T-cell reconstitution after alpha-beta-depleted transplantation in children. Library preparation (for TCRbeta) was performed with unique molecular identifiers. TCRdb recomputed calls from the PCR reads with MiXCR, one row per CDR3 protein. The sample lists approximately 510,000 distinct CDR3 sequences; 18% were seen once. This material consisted of PBMCs from the stem cell graft donor, taken from the stem cell graft. These TCRs come from a human donor who donated a stem cell graft to a child with acute lymphoblastic leukemia.

The CDR3 bases are TGTGCCAGCAGCTTGATGATACGAGGTACCTACGAGCAGTACTTC. Translated, it gives CASSLMIRGTYEQYF. The chain has TRBV5-6 and TRBJ2-7; no definite D call. Germline values: CDR1 SGHDT, CDR2 YYEEEE. The CDR3 has 15 amino acids. Trimming shortened V by 1 base and J by 2 bases, and 13 bases separated the two germline ends.

The chain has TRBV12-3 or TRBV12-4 and TRBJ2-7, with D tentatively TRBD2 (5 bases). Deletions cut 3 bases from V and 4 bases from J, with 16 bases between. The length of the CDR3 is 15 residues. The CDR3 bases are TGTGCCAGCAGTTTTGACGGGGTGTCCCTTTACGAGCAGTACTTC. It is translated as CASSFDGVSLYEQYF.

The V gene is TRBV5-6, the J gene TRBJ2-1, with a weak D call TRBD1 (6 bases). The germline CDR1 and CDR2 sequences are SGHDT and YYEEEE. The ends were cut back, 2 bases at V and 5 bases at J, with 11 bases in the middle. CDR3 size: 14 residues. CDR3 region: CASSFLDRDNEQFF. The CDR3 nucleotides read TGTGCCAGCAGCTTTCTGGACAGAGACAATGAGCAGTTCTTC.

This clonotype occurred a few times. The chain carries TRBV3-1 and TRBJ2-7; 9 nucleotides align to TRBD1. Per the germline V gene, CDR1 is LGHDT and CDR2 is YNNKEL (reference sequence). The junction had 23 bases not matched to a gene; V was cut back by 8 bases and J by 3 bases. The CDR3 loop spans 19 amino acids. The CDR3 bases are TGTGCCAGCTCCCCCCAAAACCTACATTGGACAGGGGCAAACTACGAGCAGTACTTC. As protein: CASSPQNLHWTGANYEQYF.

V and J are TRBV6-5 and TRBJ2-1, with 8 bases identical to TRBD2. Germline loops: CDR1 MNHEY, CDR2 SVGAGI. The V segment lost 6 bases and the J segment 4 bases; nucleotides outside the gene matches: 8. The CDR3 contains 15 residues. The CDR3 region is CASRYRVAGYNEQFF. In nucleotides, the CDR3 is TGTGCCAGCAGGTACCGAGTAGCGGGGTACAATGAGCAGTTCTTC.

The CDR3 here is CATSNPEAGSGTLYEQYF. CDR3 nucleotide sequence: TGTGCCACCAGCAACCCCGAGGCGGGAAGTGGGACACTCTACGAGCAGTACTTC. The chain uses TRBV15 and TRBJ2-7, with D tentatively TRBD1 or TRBD2 (6 bases each). V was clipped by 4 bases and J by 3 bases, with 25 bases between them. Germline V gene data show CDR1 as LNHNV and CDR2 as YYDKDF (reference sequence). This CDR3 has 18 residues. The full variable domain, in which reference TRBV15 and TRBJ2-7 provide the parts outside the CDR3, is DAMVIQNPRYQVTQFGKPVTLSCSQTLNHNVMYWYQQKSSQAPKLLFHYYDKDFNNEADTPDNFQSRRPNTSFCFLDIRSPGLGDTAMYLCATSNPEAGSGTLYEQYFGPGTRLTVT.

This clonotype was detected many times. The chain recombines TRBV5-1 with TRBJ2-1, with D hard to call. V was clipped by 1 base and J by 10 bases, with 9 bases between them. The CDR3 covers 12 residues. The V gene's germline CDR1 is SGHRS and CDR2 YFSETQ. CDR3 region: CASSLMGYEQFF. CDR3 DNA: TGCGCCAGCAGCTTGATGGGGTACGAGCAGTTCTTC.

The rearrangement uses TRBV27 and TRBJ2-5, with D possibly TRBD2 on 7 matching bases. There are 13 residues in the CDR3. Per the germline V gene, CDR1 is MNHEY and CDR2 is SMNVEV (reference sequence). Trimming removed 4 bases at V and 5 bases at J, with 11 bases between. The CDR3 nucleotides read TGTGCCAGCAGTTGGGGGAGGGGGGAGACCCAGTACTTC. Residues: CASSWGRGETQYF.

This clonotype appeared a few times. This chain links TRBV28 with TRBJ2-7, with TRBD1 matching 8 bases. This CDR3 spans 16 amino acids. V shed 5 bases, J shed 4 bases, and the junction held 13 bases outside the gene matches. CDR1 and CDR2 (germline): MDHEN, SYDVKM. CDR3 nucleotides: TGTGCCAGCAGTCGTAACTCAGGGGGCGCTCTATACGAGCAGTACTTC. Its protein product is CASSRNSGGALYEQYF.

The rearrangement joins TRBV12-3 or TRBV12-4 to TRBJ2-2; a weak D match, TRBD2 (6 bases). V lost 7 bases, J lost 6 bases, and 12 bases lay in between. The CDR3 extends over 13 amino acids. CDR3 sequence reads: CASTRIAAGELFF. As DNA, the CDR3 is TGTGCCAGCACCCGTATAGCGGCCGGGGAGCTGTTTTTT.

This chain connects TRBV14 to TRBJ2-1, with D uncertain. Trimming removed 1 base at V and 3 bases at J, with 13 bases between. Germline assignment: CDR1 SGHDN and CDR2 FVKESK. This CDR3 is 16 amino acids long. The CDR3 here is CASSQGHGQIYNEQFF. CDR3 DNA: TGTGCCAGCAGCCAAGGACACGGGCAAATCTACAATGAGCAGTTCTTC.

This chain connects TRBV5-1 to TRBJ2-3; D is unresolved. CDR1 is SGHRS, CDR2 YFSETQ, per germline. V gave up 2 bases and J gave up 3 bases, with 7 bases separating them. The CDR3 totals 13 residues. The chain's CDR3 is CASSFVPTDTQYF. The CDR3 nucleotides are TGCGCCAGCAGCTTCGTCCCAACAGATACGCAGTATTTT.

The rearrangement links TRBV29-1 to TRBJ2-3; D assignment may be TRBD1 or TRBD2 (5 bases each). Germline CDR1 is SQVTM and CDR2 is ANQGSEA. The CDR3 extends over 16 amino acids. V dropped 4 bases and J dropped 3 bases, with 20 bases sitting between them. CDR3 amino acids: CSVGGSDQDATDTQYF. As DNA, the CDR3 is TGCAGCGTTGGGGGGTCGGACCAGGACGCTACAGATACGCAGTATTTT.

The chain joins TRBV9 to TRBJ2-3; 9 bases agree with TRBD2. There are 16 residues in the CDR3. CDR1 and CDR2 from the germline V gene are SGDLS and YYNGEE. After removal of 2 bases from V and 4 bases from J, the junction contained 8 bases not matched to a gene. This CDR3 reads CASSVSLAGWPDTQYF. CDR3 DNA sequence: TGTGCCAGCAGCGTCTCCCTAGCGGGATGGCCAGATACGCAGTATTTT.

In its sample, this clonotype was seen many times. The rearrangement links TRBV5-1 to TRBJ2-2, with D unresolved. The length of the CDR3 is 15 residues. The germline gives CDR1 SGHRS, CDR2 YFSETQ. The germline V and J ends were trimmed by 0 bases and 1 base, with 7 bases remaining between them. The CDR3 DNA is TGCGCCAGCAGCTTGGGAGATCTGAACACCGGGGAGCTGTTTTTT. Translated, it gives CASSLGDLNTGELFF.

In its sample, this clonotype was seen a few times. This sequence joins TRBV19 and TRBJ1-5; no reliable D call. The CDR3 runs 16 residues. Germline-derived CDR1 and CDR2 are LNHDA and SQIVND (reference sequence). V lost 1 base and J 2 bases, leaving 12 bases between the germline ends. CDR3 in DNA: TGTGCCAGTAGTATAGCGGGTTCCTTGGGCAATCAGCCCCAGCATTTT. Protein sequence: CASSIAGSLGNQPQHF.

About this clonotype: One end of the junction varies from germline; a read error may be responsible. V usage is TRBV20-1 and J usage is TRBJ2-1; TRBD2 aligns across 7 bases. The CDR3 is 16 amino acids. The germline CDR1 and CDR2 sequences are DFQATT and SNEGSKA (reference sequence). The chain's CDR3 is CCAQTRGVSSYNEQFF. The CDR3 DNA sequence: TGCTGTGCTCAGACTCGGGGGGTGAGCTCCTACAATGAGCAGTTCTTC.

This clonotype was detected a few times. The V call is TRBV7-9, the J call TRBJ2-7; the match to TRBD2 covers 8 bases. V dropped 1 base and J dropped 2; count of bases not matched to a gene: 10. Germline CDR1 and CDR2: SEHNR and FQNEAQ (reference sequence). This CDR3 contains 17 residues. The CDR3 DNA is TGTGCCAGCAGCTTAGAGGTAGAAGCGGGAGTACCCTACGAGCAGTACTTC. Translation gives CASSLEVEAGVPYEQYF.

This clonotype turned up a few times. V is TRBV10-1 and J is TRBJ2-7, with TRBD1 matching 7 bases. V was clipped by 2 bases and J by 2 bases; unmatched bases: 9. Per germline, CDR1 WNHNN and CDR2 SYGVQD (reference sequence). The CDR3 has 16 residues. The CDR3 DNA follows: TGCGCCAGCAGTGAGGCCGGGCAGGGACAGCCCTACGAGCAGTACTTC. Translating gives CASSEAGQGQPYEQYF.

This chain links TRBV12-3 or TRBV12-4 with TRBJ1-5, with D unresolved. The CDR3 consists of 14 residues. V shed 8 bases and J shed 0 bases, with 11 bases lying between them. The CDR3 loop is CASGSTDSNQPQHF. The CDR3 DNA reads as TGTGCCAGCGGTTCCACAGATAGCAATCAGCCCCAGCATTTT.

This clonotype was detected a few times. Germline and junction disagree at one end, which may indicate a read error. The chain joins TRBV2 to TRBJ2-7, with no clear D. Germline lookup yields CDR1 SNHLY and CDR2 FYNNEI. The CDR3 loop spans 11 amino acids. The CDR3 sequence: CASRYSSEQYF. The DNA of the CDR3 is TGTGCCAGCCGGTATTCCTCCGAGCAGTACTTC.

The chain uses TRBV5-1 and TRBJ2-1, with TRBD1 as a possible D gene (5 bases). The CDR3 is 14 amino acids. Trimming cost V 3 bases and J 2 bases, with 9 bases left between them. The germline CDR1 and CDR2 sequences are SGHRS and YFSETQ. This CDR3 reads CASSSRQPYNEQFF. The CDR3, as DNA: TGCGCCAGCAGCTCCCGACAGCCCTACAATGAGCAGTTCTTC. Full variable domain (outside the CDR3, taken from reference TRBV5-1 and TRBJ2-1): KAGVTQTPRYLIKTRGQQVTLSCSPISGHRSVSWYQQTPGQGLQFLFEYFSETQRNKGNFPGRFSGRQFSNSRSEMNVSTLELGDSALYLCASSSRQPYNEQFFGPGTRLTVL.

The table lists this clonotype with a few counts. The CDR3 sequence: CASSLDRGTGNTIYF. The CDR3 coding sequence is TGTGCCAGCAGCTTAGACAGGGGCACTGGAAACACCATATATTTT. J is TRBJ1-3 and V is TRBV7-2; 7 nucleotides match TRBD1. V trimming: 1 base; J trimming: 2 bases; junction bases outside the gene matches: 2. The germline V gene has CDR1 SGHTA and CDR2 FQGNSA. The CDR3 is 15 residues long.

The chain couples TRBV3-1 to TRBJ1-2; D is uncertain. The CDR3 is 14 amino acids. Germline loops: CDR1 LGHDT, CDR2 YNNKEL (reference sequence). Trimming took 2 bases from V and 3 from J, leaving 10 bases between them. The CDR3 DNA is TGTGCCAGCAGCCAAAGTAGGAGGTACTATGGCTACACCTTC. It yields the protein CASSQSRRYYGYTF.

This clonotype was observed many times. The chain recombines TRBV5-1 with TRBJ2-1, with TRBD1 as a possible D gene (6 bases). The CDR3 covers 16 residues. V gave up 5 bases and J gave up 0 bases, with 15 bases separating them. Germline V gene lookup returns CDR1 SGHRS and CDR2 YFSETQ. CDR3 sequence (DNA): TGCGCCAGCAGGGGTAAGGGGACAACCTCCTACAATGAGCAGTTCTTC. Residues: CASRGKGTTSYNEQFF.

This clonotype was picked up a small number of times. The chain has TRBV24-1 and TRBJ1-1; D gene ambiguous. V lost 3 bases to trimming and J lost 1 base, with 8 bases between them. Germline values: CDR1 KGHDR, CDR2 SFDVKD. This CDR3 is built from 14 residues. CDR3 sequence: CATSDILSNTEAFF. For the CDR3, the DNA is TGTGCCACCAGTGATATACTATCGAACACTGAAGCTTTCTTT.

This clonotype was counted many times. This chain connects TRBV5-6 to TRBJ1-4; D ambiguous. This CDR3 comprises 14 residues. Deletions cut 2 bases from V and 5 bases from J, with 10 bases between. Germline CDR1 SGHDT, CDR2 YYEEEE. The CDR3 coding sequence is TGTGCCAGCAGCTTCCGAAGCTTCAATGAAAAACTGTTTTTT. It codes for CASSFRSFNEKLFF.

Written as DNA, the CDR3 is TGTGCCAGCAGTGCAGGTTTCACTGAAGCTTTCTTT. Protein product: CASSAGFTEAFF. The chain uses TRBV6-1 and TRBJ1-1, with no clear D. Deletions cut 4 bases from V and 4 bases from J, with 7 bases between. The CDR3 is 12 residues long. Germline V lookup: CDR1 MNHNS, CDR2 SASEGT.

The V gene is TRBV7-9, the J gene TRBJ2-5, with D perhaps being TRBD1 or TRBD2 (6 bases each). Trimming removed 5 bases at V and 4 bases at J, with 17 bases between. Germline CDR1 SEHNR, CDR2 FQNEAQ (reference sequence). The CDR3 runs to 15 residues. The CDR3 is CASSPRRGESETQYF. The CDR3 nucleotides read TGTGCCAGCAGCCCCCGGAGGGGGGAATCAGAGACCCAGTACTTC.

The sample holds a few counts of this clonotype. The chain uses TRBV27 and TRBJ2-3; 7 bases are a match to TRBD1. Germline V gene lookup returns CDR1 MNHEY and CDR2 SMNVEV (reference sequence). V shed 5 bases, J shed 8 bases, and the junction held 7 bases outside the gene matches. The CDR3 runs to 13 residues. The CDR3 DNA reads as TGTGCCAGCAGTATACAGGGGTGGGCTACGCAGTATTTT. As protein: CASSIQGWATQYF.